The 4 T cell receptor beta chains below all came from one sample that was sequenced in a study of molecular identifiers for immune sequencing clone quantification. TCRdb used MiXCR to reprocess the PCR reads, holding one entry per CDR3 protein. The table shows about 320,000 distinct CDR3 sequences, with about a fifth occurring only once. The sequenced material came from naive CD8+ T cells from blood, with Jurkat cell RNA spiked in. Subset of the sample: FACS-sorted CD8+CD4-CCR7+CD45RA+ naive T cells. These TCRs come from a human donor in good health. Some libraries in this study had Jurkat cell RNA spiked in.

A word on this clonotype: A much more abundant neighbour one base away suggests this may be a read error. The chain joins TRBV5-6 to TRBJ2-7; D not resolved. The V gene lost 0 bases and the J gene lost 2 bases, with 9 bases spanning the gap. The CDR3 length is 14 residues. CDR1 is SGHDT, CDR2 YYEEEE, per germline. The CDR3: CASSLGFITYEQYF. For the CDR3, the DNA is TGTGCCAGCAGCTTGGGGTTTATAACCTACGAGCAGTACTTC.

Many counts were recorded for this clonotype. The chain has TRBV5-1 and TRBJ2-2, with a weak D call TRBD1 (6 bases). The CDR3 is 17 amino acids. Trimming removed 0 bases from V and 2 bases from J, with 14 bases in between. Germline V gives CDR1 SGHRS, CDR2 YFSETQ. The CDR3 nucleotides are TGCGCCAGCAGCTTGGTGTATAGGACAGCCAACACCGGGGAGCTGTTTTTT. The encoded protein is CASSLVYRTANTGELFF. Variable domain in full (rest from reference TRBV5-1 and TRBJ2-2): KAGVTQTPRYLIKTRGQQVTLSCSPISGHRSVSWYQQTPGQGLQFLFEYFSETQRNKGNFPGRFSGRQFSNSRSEMNVSTLELGDSALYLCASSLVYRTANTGELFFGEGSRLTVL.

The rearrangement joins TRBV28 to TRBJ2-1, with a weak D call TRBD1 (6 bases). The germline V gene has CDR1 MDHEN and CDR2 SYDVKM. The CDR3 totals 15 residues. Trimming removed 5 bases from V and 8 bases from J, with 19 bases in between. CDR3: CASSPPVTGRDEQFF. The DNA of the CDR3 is TGTGCCAGCAGTCCCCCGGTCACAGGGCGCGATGAGCAGTTCTTC.

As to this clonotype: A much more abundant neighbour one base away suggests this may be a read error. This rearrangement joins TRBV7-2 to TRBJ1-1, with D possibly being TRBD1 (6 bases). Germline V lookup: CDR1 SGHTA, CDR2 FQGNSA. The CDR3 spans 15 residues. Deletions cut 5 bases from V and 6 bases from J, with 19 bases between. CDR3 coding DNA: TGTGCCAGCAGCCTCATGGGGGCGCGGGGCGCTGAAGCTTTCTTT. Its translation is CASSLMGARGAEAFF.